This TCR beta chain was recovered during a study of regulatory T cells in long-lasting Graves disease. Study-wide points: The study found TRBV28, TRBJ1-2 and TRBJ2-5 favored in persistent disease.

Time point denoted: newly diagnosed GD, antithyroid drugs for less than 3 months. Preparation of the TCR library used RNA extracted from PBMCs. EDTA tubes received 7.5 to 9 milliliters of drawn peripheral blood. On this clonotype itself: Its antigen is still unknown.

Arm-PCR of CDR3 regions with iRepertoire HTBI primers generated TCR beta libraries. TCRdb used MiXCR to reprocess the multiplex PCR reads, holding one entry per CDR3 protein. The sample holds about 500,000 distinct CDR3 sequences, under 20% seen once. The CDR3 loop spans 15 amino acids. Trimming removed 6 bases from V and 5 bases from J; junction bases left unmatched: 9. Germline assignment: CDR1 MNHEY and CDR2 SVGEGT. These same records also appear under a second study, on T cells in Graves' hyperthyroidism and ophthalmopathy. That publication notes: When the TCR CDR3 underwent first-round RT-PCR, the HTBI primer set was used.

The rearrangement links TRBV6-2 or TRBV6-3 to TRBJ2-5; 10 nucleotides agree with TRBD1. Sequenced here: peripheral blood mononuclear cells (PBMCs), sampled at new diagnosis, from a patient treated with antithyroid drugs. This clonotype originated in a man aged 35-49 years with Graves disease. CDR3 bases: TGTGCCAGCAGAGACGACAGGGGGCTCGGGGAGACCCAGTACTTC. Translating gives CASRDDRGLGETQYF.